A single sample is the source of the 24 T cell receptor beta chains below, sequenced in a study of OX40 agonist ivuxolimab in advanced cancers. Assay used: immunoSEQ multiplex PCR; TCRdb lists only in-frame clones, some missing. The sample shows 55,000 to 75,000 clones, about nine tenths of them seen only once. Sequenced here: CD4+ or CD8+ T cells sorted from blood, sampled in a trial of the OX40 agonist ivuxolimab. These receptors were obtained from an adult with an advanced solid tumor such as melanoma, head and neck, liver or kidney cancer.

V usage is TRBV10-2 and J usage is TRBJ1-2; D is uncertain. V was clipped by 2 bases and J by 5 bases, with 18 bases between them. Germline lookup yields CDR1 WSHSY and CDR2 SAAADI. There are 16 residues in the CDR3. The CDR3 nucleotides are TGCGCCAGCAGTGAGGTATCAGAGGGAAGTTTTTATGGCTACACCTTC. Its translation: CASSEVSEGSFYGYTF.

The V and J genes are TRBV30 and TRBJ1-1; tentatively, D is TRBD1 (6 bases). Germline V lookup: CDR1 GTSNPN, CDR2 SVGIG (reference sequence). CDR3 length equals 12 residues. With 1 base removed from V and 8 bases from J, the gap between germline ends came to 11 bases. The CDR3 here is CAWSGDTQEAFF. CDR3 DNA: TGTGCCTGGAGTGGGGACACGCAAGAAGCTTTCTTT.

The CDR3 sequence: CASSLVSQGEQFF. The CDR3 nucleotides read TGCGCCAGCAGCTTGGTATCCCAGGGCGAGCAGTTCTTC. V usage is TRBV5-1 and J usage is TRBJ2-1, with TRBD1 as a possible D gene (5 bases). In germline, CDR1 is SGHRS, CDR2 YFSETQ. This CDR3 has 13 residues. The V end lost 0 bases, the J end lost 10 bases, and 11 bases lay between the germline ends.

The CDR3 loop is CASSQHRGGSDGYTF. CDR3 bases: TGTGCCAGCAGTCAACACAGGGGCGGCTCGGATGGCTACACCTTC. V gene TRBV6-5 combines with J gene TRBJ1-2, with 7 bases identical to TRBD1. The trim removed 5 bases at V and 6 bases at J, leaving 12 bases unmatched. Germline-derived CDR1 and CDR2 are MNHEY and SVGAGI. The CDR3 runs 15 residues.

The rearrangement uses TRBV19 and TRBJ1-2; no clear D gene. This CDR3 spans 15 amino acids. Germline CDR1 is LNHDA and CDR2 is SQIVND (reference sequence). V shed 7 bases and J shed 1 base, with 16 bases lying between them. The CDR3 bases are TGTGCCAGTAAGGTCGCCGATTCTTTTAACTATGGCTACACCTTC. It codes for CASKVADSFNYGYTF.

The chain employs TRBV10-3 and TRBJ1-1; D is possibly TRBD1 (6 bases). V dropped 4 bases and J dropped 1 base, with 7 bases sitting between them. CDR1 and CDR2 from the germline V gene are ENHRY and SYGVKD. This CDR3 spans 13 amino acids. CDR3 DNA sequence: TGTGCCATCAGTGCAGGGGAGAACACTGAAGCTTTCTTT. Protein sequence: CAISAGENTEAFF.

The gene calls are TRBV30 and TRBJ2-7, with D hard to call. Germline V CDR1 and CDR2: GTSNPN, SVGIG (reference sequence). V lost 2 bases, J lost 1 base, and 6 bases lay in between. The CDR3 runs to 12 residues. CDR3 in amino acids: CAWSRRSYEQYF. The DNA for the CDR3 is TGTGCCTGGAGTCGCAGATCCTACGAGCAGTACTTC. Full variable domain (outside the CDR3, taken from reference TRBV30 and TRBJ2-7): SQTIHQWPATLVQPVGSPLSLECTVEGTSNPNLYWYRQAAGRGLQLLFYSVGIGQISSEVPQNLSASRPQDRQFILSSKKLLLSDSGFYLCAWSRRSYEQYFGPGTRLTVT.

The chain recombines TRBV5-4 with TRBJ1-5; possible D gene TRBD1, 6 bases. V dropped 4 bases and J dropped 4 bases, with 18 bases sitting between them. Germline values: CDR1 SGHNT, CDR2 YYREEE (reference sequence). This CDR3 spans 16 amino acids. In DNA, the CDR3 is TGTGCCAGCAGCCAAGATCCGACAGGACTGAATCAGCCCCAGCATTTT. Encoded protein: CASSQDPTGLNQPQHF. The whole variable domain, remainder taken from reference TRBV5-4 and TRBJ1-5, is ETGVTQSPTHLIKTRGQQVTLRCSSQSGHNTVSWYQQALGQGPQFIFQYYREEENGRGNFPPRFSGLQFPNYSSELNVNALELDDSALYLCASSQDPTGLNQPQHFGDGTRLSIL.

The chain has TRBV6-1 and TRBJ1-4; D is undetermined. Germline CDR1 reads MNHNS; CDR2 reads SASEGT. The CDR3 length is 14 residues. The V gene lost 3 bases and the J gene lost 7 bases, with 12 bases spanning the gap. The CDR3 is CASSDGTGAEKLFF. The CDR3 bases are TGTGCCAGCAGTGACGGTACCGGCGCTGAAAAACTGTTTTTT.

Worth noting for this clone: This sample includes further DNA sequences coding for the same CDR3. J is TRBJ2-3 and V is TRBV6-5; D is unclear. V lost 4 bases and J lost 4, with 6 bases in between. CDR3 length: 12 residues. The germline V gene encodes CDR1 MNHEY and CDR2 SVGAGI. This chain's CDR3 is CASSSTADTQYF. In DNA form, the CDR3 reads TGTGCCAGCAGTTCAACCGCAGATACGCAGTATTTT.

This clone was recorded once. The V and J genes are TRBV28 and TRBJ2-1; 11 positions match TRBD2. Per germline, CDR1 MDHEN and CDR2 SYDVKM. The V and J ends lost 8 bases and 7 bases, in that order; junction bases with no gene match: 4. The CDR3 contains 13 residues. CDR3 amino acids: CASFRLAGNEQFF. CDR3 coding DNA: TGTGCCAGCTTCAGACTAGCGGGGAATGAGCAGTTCTTC.

The chain links TRBV11-2 to TRBJ2-7; the D gene is possibly TRBD2 (5 bases). The ends were cut back, 5 bases at V and 5 bases at J, with 13 bases in the middle. The CDR3 runs to 13 residues. Germline CDR1 reads SGHAT; CDR2 reads FQNNGV. CDR3 protein: CASSRGLSNEQYF. The CDR3 DNA is TGTGCCAGCAGCCGAGGACTGTCTAACGAGCAGTACTTC. Using reference TRBV11-2 and TRBJ2-7 for the parts outside the CDR3, the full variable domain is EAGVAQSPRYKIIEKRQSVAFWCNPISGHATLYWYQQILGQGPKLLIQFQNNGVVDDSQLPKDRFSAERLKGVDSTLKIQPAKLEDSAVYLCASSRGLSNEQYFGPGTRLTVT.

This clone showed up just once. The rearrangement links TRBV7-6 to TRBJ2-7, with a weak D call TRBD1 (6 bases). V was clipped by 1 base and J by 2 bases, with 12 bases between them. CDR3 length equals 15 residues. Germline CDR1 SGHVS, CDR2 FNYEAQ. The CDR3 region has the DNA TGTGCCAGCAGCTTAGATTCAGGGGTTCCCTACGAGCAGTACTTC. Its protein is CASSLDSGVPYEQYF.

This clone came up once. The genes are TRBV27 and TRBJ1-6, with D tentatively TRBD1 (5 bases). This CDR3 is 13 amino acids long. V was pared by 3 bases and J by 8 bases, with 8 bases between. Germline V gene data show CDR1 as MNHEY and CDR2 as SMNVEV (reference sequence). The CDR3 loop reads CASSFRVDSPLHF. The CDR3, as DNA: TGTGCCAGCAGTTTCAGGGTGGATTCACCCCTCCACTTT.

The chain employs TRBV6-6 and TRBJ1-3, with a possible D match to TRBD1 (5 bases). This CDR3 region has 14 residues. Germline CDR1 reads MNHNY; CDR2 reads SVGAGI (reference sequence). Deletions cut 7 bases from V and 2 bases from J, with 12 bases between. The CDR3 DNA sequence: TGTGCCAGCACCACCGGGGCGGCTGGAAACACCATATATTTT. Protein product: CASTTGAAGNTIYF.

The chain is built from TRBV7-3 and TRBJ2-3; D may correspond to TRBD1 or TRBD2 (5 bases each). The CDR3 contains 15 residues. V was cut by 0 bases and J by 2 bases, with 9 bases left in between. CDR1 and CDR2 from the germline V gene are SGHTA and FQGTGA. The DNA for the CDR3 is TGTGCCAGCAGCTTAACAGGGGACCCCACAGATACGCAGTATTTT. This translates into CASSLTGDPTDTQYF.

The chain employs TRBV10-3 and TRBJ2-7; 10 positions agree with TRBD1. This CDR3 comprises 15 residues. V gave up 3 bases and J gave up 0 bases; unmatched junction bases: 2. Germline V lookup: CDR1 ENHRY, CDR2 SYGVKD. CDR3 protein: CAISEGTGVSYEQYF. For the CDR3, the DNA is TGTGCCATCAGTGAAGGGACAGGGGTCTCCTACGAGCAGTACTTC.

The V call is TRBV29-1, the J call TRBJ2-5; no clear D. The CDR3 contains 12 residues. The germline V and J ends were trimmed by 4 bases and 7 bases, with 13 bases remaining between them. The germline V gene has CDR1 SQVTM and CDR2 ANQGSEA. DNA of the CDR3: TGCAGCGTTGGAGTTCTCTTTGGGACCCAGTACTTC. Its translation: CSVGVLFGTQYF.

The chain recombines TRBV28 with TRBJ1-1; D is perhaps TRBD1 (6 bases). Between the trimmed V and J ends, which lost 2 bases and 10 bases, there was a span of 11 bases. CDR3 length: 12 residues. CDR1 MDHEN and CDR2 SYDVKM come from the germline V gene. Here the CDR3 reads CASSLTWGPAFF. CDR3 nucleotides: TGTGCCAGCAGTTTAACGTGGGGGCCAGCTTTCTTT.

The chain combines TRBV11-2 with TRBJ2-3; D gene ambiguous. Germline lookup yields CDR1 SGHAT and CDR2 FQNNGV. This CDR3 has 16 amino acids. Deletions cut 2 bases from V and 3 bases from J, with 15 bases between. CDR3 sequence (DNA): TGTGCCAGCAGCTTAAGGTGGTCAGTGAGGACAGATACGCAGTATTTT. This gives the protein CASSLRWSVRTDTQYF.

This clone showed up just a few times. The same CDR3 is also encoded by other DNA sequences in this sample. V is TRBV28 and J is TRBJ2-2; no clear D gene. This CDR3 has 16 residues. V was cut by 0 bases and J by 4 bases, with 12 bases left in between. The germline gives CDR1 MDHEN, CDR2 SYDVKM. The CDR3: CASSLWGGMGTGELFF. CDR3 DNA: TGTGCCAGCAGTTTATGGGGTGGGATGGGCACCGGGGAGCTGTTTTTT.

The chain is built from TRBV6-1 and TRBJ1-2, with a tentative D call TRBD1 (6 bases). Per the germline V gene, CDR1 is MNHNS and CDR2 is SASEGT. Trimming stripped 4 bases from V and 6 bases from J, with 12 bases between. CDR3 size: 13 residues. CDR3 region: CASSAHRANGYTF. In DNA form, the CDR3 reads TGTGCCAGCAGTGCACACAGGGCGAATGGCTACACCTTC.

This clone was seen a handful of times. The chain is built from TRBV4-1 and TRBJ2-3; 15 bases align to TRBD2. Germline CDR1 is MGHRA and CDR2 is YSYEKL. The ends lost 3 bases at V and 5 bases at J; junction bases unmatched: 6. The CDR3 contains 17 residues. This CDR3 reads CASSQQGLAGGRDTQYF. CDR3 coding DNA: TGCGCCAGCAGCCAGCAGGGACTAGCGGGAGGTAGAGATACGCAGTATTTT.

In its sample, this clone was seen a few times. V is TRBV10-2 and J is TRBJ2-7; maybe TRBD2 (7 bases). This CDR3 has 14 residues. The germline V and J ends were trimmed by 8 bases and 4 bases, with 18 bases remaining between them. CDR1 and CDR2 (germline): WSHSY, SAAADI. This chain's CDR3 is CASGGAGLGYEQYF. The CDR3 DNA follows: TGCGCCAGCGGGGGGGCAGGGCTTGGGTACGAGCAGTACTTC.